This entry lists 16 T cell receptor beta chains sequenced from one sample in a study of human CD8 memory T cell subsets. Making the TCR beta libraries relied on UMI-labeled 5' RACE. For each CDR3 protein, TCRdb gives one entry from its re-call of the 5' RACE reads, without DNA. The sample features approximately 9,300 distinct CDR3 sequences, with around 21% in its top ten. Source material: CD8+ T cells from PBMCs. These receptors were collected from a human donor in good health.

This clonotype is identified as medium-sized from frequency. The genes are TRBV29-1 and TRBJ1-2; TCRdb indicates TRBD1, and absent DNA this call remains unverified. This CDR3 has 14 amino acids. In germline, CDR1 is SQVTM, CDR2 ANQGSEA. This chain's CDR3 is CSVPHPTGGHGYTF.

The rearrangement links TRBV11-2 to TRBJ2-1; TCRdb returns TRBD2, unconfirmable since there is no DNA. This CDR3 comprises 18 residues. Germline CDR1 SGHAT, CDR2 FQNNGV. CDR3: CASRTPAEGLALDNEQFF.

This clonotype is labeled medium-sized (0.01 to 0.1%) based on frequency. This chain joins TRBV11-2 and TRBJ2-2. Germline CDR1 is SGHAT and CDR2 is FQNNGV. This CDR3 contains 16 residues. This chain's CDR3 is CASSLEALANTGELFF.

V and J are TRBV28 and TRBJ2-7. The CDR3 runs 14 residues. From germline, CDR1 is MDHEN and CDR2 SYDVKM. CDR3 residues: CATRDPDETYEQYF.

V usage is TRBV21-1 and J usage is TRBJ1-5. TRBV21-1 is a documented pseudogene. The CDR3 totals 13 residues. The CDR3 loop reads CASSNYCNQPQHF.

This clonotype is classed as medium-sized (0.01 to 0.1%) by frequency. This sequence joins TRBV20-1 and TRBJ2-5; the TCRdb D gene call, TRBD2, has no DNA to confirm it. The CDR3 loop spans 14 amino acids. Per germline, CDR1 DFQATT and CDR2 SNEGSKA (reference sequence). The chain's CDR3 is CSANSGGDAETQYF.

The chain joins TRBV6-2 or TRBV6-3 to TRBJ2-1; TCRdb's D call of TRBD2 is untestable without DNA. The CDR3 length is 16 residues. The germline V gene encodes CDR1 MNHEY and CDR2 SVGEGT. The CDR3 here is CASRGPWGSSYNEQFF.

This chain links TRBV4-2 with TRBJ2-7; with no DNA, the TCRdb D assignment of TRBD1 cannot be verified. Per germline, CDR1 LGHNA and CDR2 YNFKEQ. The CDR3 runs to 15 residues. CDR3 residues: CASSQRTGTGYEQYF.

This CDR3 reads CASSFPDRSPRVDEQYF. This rearrangement joins TRBV7-9 to TRBJ2-7; the TCRdb D gene call, TRBD1, has no DNA to confirm it. This CDR3 contains 17 residues. Germline V lookup: CDR1 SEHNR, CDR2 FQNEAQ (reference sequence).

The chain is built from TRBV9 and TRBJ2-1; the D gene TCRdb calls, TRBD2, cannot be checked with no DNA. This CDR3 spans 17 amino acids. CDR1 and CDR2 (germline): SGDLS, YYNGEE. This CDR3 reads CASSFLTSVSSYNEQFF.

J is TRBJ2-7 and V is TRBV7-2; the TCRdb D gene call, TRBD2, has no DNA to confirm it. The germline CDR1 and CDR2 sequences are SGHTA and FQGNSA. The CDR3 runs 13 residues. CDR3 amino acids: CASSPYRGYEQYF.

The chain carries TRBV6-6 and TRBJ2-5; the TRBD2 assignment by TCRdb is unverifiable without DNA. Germline loops: CDR1 MNHNY, CDR2 SVGAGI (reference sequence). The CDR3 has 16 residues. CDR3 protein: CASSHSAGGVGETQYF.

The chain has TRBV7-9 and TRBJ2-1; the D call of TRBD1 rests on TCRdb alone, since no DNA is present to check it. Germline assignment: CDR1 SEHNR and CDR2 FQNEAQ (reference sequence). This CDR3 region has 16 residues. The CDR3: CASSVTVGRDLQEQFF.

This rearrangement joins TRBV27 to TRBJ2-3; checking the TCRdb D call of TRBD1 is not possible without DNA. CDR3 length: 13 amino acids. Germline-derived CDR1 and CDR2 are MNHEY and SMNVEV (reference sequence). CDR3 amino acids: CASSWGGTDTQYF.

The V call is TRBV7-8, the J call TRBJ2-3; TCRdb's assignment of TRBD1 cannot be checked, as there is no DNA. The CDR3 sequence is 13 residues long. Germline CDR1 SGHVS, CDR2 FQNEAQ. CDR3 sequence: CASSPGQGHTQYF.

This clonotype ranks as medium-sized (0.01 to 0.1%) in terms of frequency. This rearrangement joins TRBV28 to TRBJ2-1; TCRdb proposes TRBD2, but this gene call is untestable without DNA. Germline V gives CDR1 MDHEN, CDR2 SYDVKM. The CDR3 covers 17 residues. The CDR3 region is CASSTGTSGGAYNEQFF.